A single T cell receptor beta chain is shown here with its context. This sample is drawn from a study of blood T cells in healthy people across ages. Combining a sample-barcoded 5' primer with a J-beta primer mix, a second PCR ran for 7 to 11 cycles. A single record per CDR3 protein comes from TCRdb applying MiXCR to the 5' RACE reads. Of about 680,000 distinct CDR3 sequences in the sample, roughly 49% were seen once. PBMCs were isolated at a quantity of at least 6 million per sample. Sequencing used blood. This clonotype was sampled from a woman aged 60-75 years in good health.

In DNA form, the CDR3 reads TGTGCCAGCTCACCCGGACGGTCTGGAAACACCATATATTTT. Protein sequence: CASSPGRSGNTIYF. This chain links TRBV18 with TRBJ1-3; D remains unclear. V lost 3 bases, J lost 1 base, and 7 bases lay in between. The germline gives CDR1 KGHSH, CDR2 LQKENI. This CDR3 spans 14 amino acids.